A single count supports the clone carrying this T cell receptor beta chain. Seattle patients were enrolled while actively infected and followed longitudinally. As processed by the authors: Amplification from reference gene primers served as the basis for estimated nucleated cell counts. Repertoires were generated with immunoSEQ multiplex PCR, while TCRdb's copy carries only in-frame clones and drops some. The D gene and trimming were derived from the DNA, and the V and J assignments and clone size from that table. The table has approximately 170,000 clones, about 85% seen once. This sample was included in a study of blood T cell repertoires in COVID-19. The overall study: The United States, Italy and Spain provided the acute and convalescent COVID-19 samples. PBMCs, B-cell-depleted T cells, or T cells provided the cDNA or gDNA that made up the material.

The receptor was isolated from a man older than 75 with COVID-19, enrolled during active disease. Sequences were obtained from peripheral blood.

Here the CDR3 reads CASSLDRGWAYEQYF. In DNA, the CDR3 is TGTGCCAGCAGCTTAGACCGGGGGTGGGCCTACGAGCAGTACTTC. The rearrangement joins TRBV7-2 to TRBJ2-7; perhaps TRBD2 as D (6 bases). V was clipped by 1 base and J by 2 bases, with 12 bases between them. This CDR3 spans 15 amino acids. From germline, CDR1 is SGHTA and CDR2 FQGNSA.